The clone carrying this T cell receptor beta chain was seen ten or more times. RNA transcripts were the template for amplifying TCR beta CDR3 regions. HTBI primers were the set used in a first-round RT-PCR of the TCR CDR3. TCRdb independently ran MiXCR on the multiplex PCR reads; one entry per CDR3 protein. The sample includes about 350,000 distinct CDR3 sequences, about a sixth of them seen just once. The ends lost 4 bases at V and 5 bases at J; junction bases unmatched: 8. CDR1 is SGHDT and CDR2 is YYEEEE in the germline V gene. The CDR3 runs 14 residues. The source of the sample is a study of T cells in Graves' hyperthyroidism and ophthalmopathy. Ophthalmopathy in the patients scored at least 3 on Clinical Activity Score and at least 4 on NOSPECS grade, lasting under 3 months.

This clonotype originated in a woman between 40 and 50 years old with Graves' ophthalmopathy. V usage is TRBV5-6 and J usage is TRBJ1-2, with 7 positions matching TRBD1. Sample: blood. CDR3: CASSAWAGGYGYTF. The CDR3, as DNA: TGTGCCAGCAGCGCATGGGCAGGGGGATATGGCTACACCTTC.